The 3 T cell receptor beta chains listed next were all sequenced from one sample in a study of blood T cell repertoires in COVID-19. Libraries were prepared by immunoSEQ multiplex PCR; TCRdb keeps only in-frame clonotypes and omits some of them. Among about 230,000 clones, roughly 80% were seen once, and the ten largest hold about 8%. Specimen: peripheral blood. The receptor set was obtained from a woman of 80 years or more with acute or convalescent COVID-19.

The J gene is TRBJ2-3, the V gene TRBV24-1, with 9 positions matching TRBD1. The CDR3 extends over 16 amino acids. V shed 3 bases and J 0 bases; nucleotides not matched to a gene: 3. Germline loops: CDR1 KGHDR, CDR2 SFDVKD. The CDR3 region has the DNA TGTGCCACCAGTGATCCCGGGACAGGGAGCACAGATACGCAGTATTTT. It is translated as CATSDPGTGSTDTQYF.

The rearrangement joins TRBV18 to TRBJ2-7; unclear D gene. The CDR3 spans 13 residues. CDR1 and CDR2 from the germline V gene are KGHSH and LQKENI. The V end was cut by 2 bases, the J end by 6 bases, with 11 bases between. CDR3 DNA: TGTGCCAGCTCACCAGATAGCTCTGCCGAGCAGTACTTC. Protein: CASSPDSSAEQYF.

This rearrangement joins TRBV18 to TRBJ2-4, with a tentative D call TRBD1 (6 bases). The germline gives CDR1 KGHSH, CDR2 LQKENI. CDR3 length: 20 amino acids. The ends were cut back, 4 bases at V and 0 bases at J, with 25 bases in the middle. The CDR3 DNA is TGTGCCAGCTCACTTCCCCCGGGACATCAGCGAGGGCTAGCCAAAAACATTCAGTACTTC. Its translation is CASSLPPGHQRGLAKNIQYF.